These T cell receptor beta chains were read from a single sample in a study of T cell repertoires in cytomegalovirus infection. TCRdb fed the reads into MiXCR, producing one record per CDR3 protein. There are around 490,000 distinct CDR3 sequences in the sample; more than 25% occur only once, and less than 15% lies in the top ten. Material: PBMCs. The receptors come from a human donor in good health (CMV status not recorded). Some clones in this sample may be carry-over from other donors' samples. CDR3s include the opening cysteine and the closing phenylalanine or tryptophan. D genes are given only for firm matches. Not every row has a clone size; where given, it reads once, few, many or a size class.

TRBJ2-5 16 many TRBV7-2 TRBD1 TGTGCCAGCAGCTTAGTAGGGGCAGGGGGCGCGAAGACCCAGTACTTC CASSLVGAGGAKTQYF
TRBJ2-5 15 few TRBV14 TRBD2 TGTGCCAGCAGCCATCGCCTAGCGGGAGCGGAGACCCAGTACTTC CASSHRLAGAETQYF
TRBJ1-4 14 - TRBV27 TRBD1 TGTGCCAGCAGTAAGACAGGGGAGGGTGAAAAACTGTTTTTT CASSKTGEGEKLFF
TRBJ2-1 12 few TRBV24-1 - TGTGCCACCAGTCCTAATGGGGATGAGCAGTTCTTC CATSPNGDEQFF
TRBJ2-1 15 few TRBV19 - TGTGCCAGTAGTATCACCGAGAGCTCCTACAATGAGCAGTTCTTC CASSITESSYNEQFF
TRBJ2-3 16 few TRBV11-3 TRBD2 TGTGCCAGCAGCTTTAGACTAGCGGGAGGTACAGATACGCAGTATTTT CASSFRLAGGTDTQYF
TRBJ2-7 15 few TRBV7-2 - TGTGCCAGCAGCTTGTATGGTCCGGGCCCCTACGAGCAGTACTTC CASSLYGPGPYEQYF
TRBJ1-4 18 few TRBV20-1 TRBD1 TGCAGTGCCAAGCCAGGGGGCAGAATGGACAGAGCTAATGAAAAACTGTTTTTT CSAKPGGRMDRANEKLFF
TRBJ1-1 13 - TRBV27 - TGTGCCTGTCGCGGTTTCACGGACACTGAAGCTTTCTTT CACRGFTDTEAFF
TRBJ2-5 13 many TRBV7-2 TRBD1 TGTGCCAGCAGCCCCAGGGGGCAGGAGACCCAGTACTTC CASSPRGQETQYF
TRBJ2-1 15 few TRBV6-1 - TGTGCCAGCCAAGGGCGGGGACTTACCTACAATGAGCAGTTCTTC CASQGRGLTYNEQFF
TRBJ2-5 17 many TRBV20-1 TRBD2 TGCAGTGCTAGAGATCCGAGACCGACTAGCGGGGTAGAGACCCAGTACTTC CSARDPRPTSGVETQYF
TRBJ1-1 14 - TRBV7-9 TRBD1 TGTGCCAGCAGCCAGACAGGGGGCCGTACAGAAGCTTTCTTT CASSQTGGRTEAFF
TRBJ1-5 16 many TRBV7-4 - TGTGCCAGCAGCTTAGATTGGGGGGCGAGTAATCAGCCCCAGCATTTT CASSLDWGASNQPQHF
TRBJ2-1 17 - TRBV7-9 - TGTGCCAGCAGCGGGATCGGGCCCCAAGTACCCTACAATGAGCAGTTCTTC CASSGIGPQVPYNEQFF
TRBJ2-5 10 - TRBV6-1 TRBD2 TGTGCCAGCTGGGGGGGGACCCAGTACTTC CASWGGTQYF
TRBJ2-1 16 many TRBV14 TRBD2 TGTGCCAGCAGCCCCAAAAGCGGGAGGGCCCTAAGTGAGCAGTTCTTC CASSPKSGRALSEQFF
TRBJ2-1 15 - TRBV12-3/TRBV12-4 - TGTGCCAGCAACCTTGTTGGACCGTTGTACAATGAGCAGTTCTTC CASNLVGPLYNEQFF
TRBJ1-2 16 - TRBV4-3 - TGCGCCAGCAGCCAAGAGAACCAACAGGTTAACTATGGCTACACCTTC CASSQENQQVNYGYTF
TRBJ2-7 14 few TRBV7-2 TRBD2 TGTGCCAGCCTGGCGGTGGCTAGCGGGTACGAGCAGTACTTC CASLAVASGYEQYF
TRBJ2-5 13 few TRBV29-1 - TGCAGCGTTGCACGGCGACAGAAAGAGACCCAGTACTTC CSVARRQKETQYF
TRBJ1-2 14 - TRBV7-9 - TGTGCCAGCAGCCCCGGCCCCTATAACTATGGCTACACCTTC CASSPGPYNYGYTF
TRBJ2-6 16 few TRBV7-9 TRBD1 TGTGCCAGCAGCGTAAATAGGGGGCGGGGGGCCAACGTCCTGACTTTC CASSVNRGRGANVLTF
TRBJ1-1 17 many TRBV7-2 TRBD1 TGTGCCAGCAGCTTGCTAGGGACAGGGAGTATGAACACTGAAGCTTTCTTT CASSLLGTGSMNTEAFF
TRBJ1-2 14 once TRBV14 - TGTGCCAGCAGCCAGAGACCTGGGGGCTATGGCTACACCTTC CASSQRPGGYGYTF
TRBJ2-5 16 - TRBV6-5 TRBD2 TGTGCCAGCAGTTACTTTAGCGGGACTTCACAAGAGACCCAGTACTTC CASSYFSGTSQETQYF
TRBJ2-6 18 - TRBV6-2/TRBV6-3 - TGTGCCAGCAGTTACCCCAGGGCCAGGAGATCTGGGGCCAACGTCCTGACTTTC CASSYPRARRSGANVLTF
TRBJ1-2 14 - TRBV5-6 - TGTGCCAGCAGCTTTAGGGGAAACAACTATGGCTACACCTTC CASSFRGNNYGYTF
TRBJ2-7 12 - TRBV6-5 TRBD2 TGTGCCAGCGTTAGCGGGAGTTACGAGCAGTACTTC CASVSGSYEQYF
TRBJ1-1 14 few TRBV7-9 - TGTGCCAGCAGCTTGAGCGCCCTTGACACTGAAGCTTTCTTT CASSLSALDTEAFF
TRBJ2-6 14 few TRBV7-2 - TGTGCCAGCGCACAGAGCTCTGGGGCCAACGTCCTGACTTTC CASAQSSGANVLTF
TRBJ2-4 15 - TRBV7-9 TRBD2 TGTGCCAGCAGCTTACCTGGGACTAGCCGGAACATTCAGTACTTC CASSLPGTSRNIQYF
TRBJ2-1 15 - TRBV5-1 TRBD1 TGCGCCAGCAGCCCTTTGGACAGGGGTGGGAATGAGCAGTTCTTC CASSPLDRGGNEQFF
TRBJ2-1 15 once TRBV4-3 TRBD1 TGCGCCAGCAGCCACTCCCGACAGGGCGGTGGTGAGCAGTTCTTC CASSHSRQGGGEQFF
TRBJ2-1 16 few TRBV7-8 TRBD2 TGTGCCAGCAGCCCGCGACTAGCGGGACTCTCCAATGAGCAGTTCTTC CASSPRLAGLSNEQFF
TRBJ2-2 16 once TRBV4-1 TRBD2 TGCGCCAGCAGTGGGGGGACTAGCGGGGGGACCGGGGAGCTGTTTTTT CASSGGTSGGTGELFF
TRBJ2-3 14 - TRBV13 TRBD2 TGTGCCAGCAGCTTACTAGCGGAAAGGGATACGCAGTATTTT CASSLLAERDTQYF
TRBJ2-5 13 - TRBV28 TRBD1 TGTGCCAGCAGAATGACAGGGGAAGAGACCCAGTACTTC CASRMTGEETQYF
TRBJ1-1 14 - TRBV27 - TGTGCCAGTTGTTTGACAGTCATGAACACTGAAGCTTTCTTT CASCLTVMNTEAFF